This T cell receptor (beta chain) appears in the sequencing data of a study of T cells in Graves' hyperthyroidism and ophthalmopathy. Across the study: Sampling of peripheral blood happened at initial diagnosis, prior to any treatment.

Every diagnosis used clinical symptoms, serum thyroxine and TRAb, thyroid ultrasound and orbital computed tomography. The PBMCs were sourced from fresh peripheral blood (about 10 ml). Researchers took RNA transcripts and amplified the TCR beta CDR3 regions from them. Using the HTBI primer set, a first-round RT-PCR was run on the TCR CDR3. In TCRdb, the multiplex PCR reads were re-called with MiXCR into one record per CDR3 protein. Of about 720,000 distinct CDR3 sequences listed, approximately 18% are singletons. This TCR derives from a woman in her 50s with Graves' hyperthyroidism that later progressed to Graves' ophthalmopathy. Sequenced input: blood.

CDR3 DNA: TGTGCCAGCAGCTTGGGACAGATAAAGCAGCCCCAGCATTTT. Its protein product is CASSLGQIKQPQHF. V usage is TRBV5-6 and J usage is TRBJ1-5; TRBD1 is a possible D gene (5 bases). CDR1 SGHDT and CDR2 YYEEEE come from the germline V gene. This CDR3 spans 14 amino acids. Trimming pared 0 bases from V and 7 bases from J, leaving 11 bases between.